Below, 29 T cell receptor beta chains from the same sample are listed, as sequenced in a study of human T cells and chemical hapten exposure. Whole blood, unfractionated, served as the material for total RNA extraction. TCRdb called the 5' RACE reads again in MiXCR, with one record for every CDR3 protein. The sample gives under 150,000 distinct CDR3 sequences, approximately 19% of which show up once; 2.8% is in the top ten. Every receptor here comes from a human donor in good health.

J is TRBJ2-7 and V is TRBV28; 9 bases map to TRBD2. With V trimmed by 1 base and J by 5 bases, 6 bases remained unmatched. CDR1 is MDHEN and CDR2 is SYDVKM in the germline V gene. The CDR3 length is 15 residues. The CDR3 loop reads CASSLLLAGQDEQYF. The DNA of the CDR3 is TGTGCCAGCAGTTTATTGCTAGCGGGACAAGACGAGCAGTACTTC.

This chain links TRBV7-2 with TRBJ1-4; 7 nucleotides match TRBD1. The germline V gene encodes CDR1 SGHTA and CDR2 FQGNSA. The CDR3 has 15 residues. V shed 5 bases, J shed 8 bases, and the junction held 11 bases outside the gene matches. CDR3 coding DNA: TGTGCCAGCAGCCCGCGACAGGGCCCCCTGGAAAAACTGTTTTTT. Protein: CASSPRQGPLEKLFF. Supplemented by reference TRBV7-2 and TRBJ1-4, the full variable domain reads GAGVSQSPSNKVTEKGKDVELRCDPISGHTALYWYRQSLGQGLEFLIYFQGNSAPDKSGLPSDRFSAERTGGSVSTLTIQRTQQEDSAVYLCASSPRQGPLEKLFFGSGTQLSVL.

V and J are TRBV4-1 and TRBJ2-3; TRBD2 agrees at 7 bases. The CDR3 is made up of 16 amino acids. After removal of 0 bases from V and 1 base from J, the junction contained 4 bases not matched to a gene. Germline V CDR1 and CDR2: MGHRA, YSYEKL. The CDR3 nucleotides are TGCGCCAGCAGCCAAGATCTCAGCGGGGGCACAGATACGCAGTATTTT. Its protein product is CASSQDLSGGTDTQYF.

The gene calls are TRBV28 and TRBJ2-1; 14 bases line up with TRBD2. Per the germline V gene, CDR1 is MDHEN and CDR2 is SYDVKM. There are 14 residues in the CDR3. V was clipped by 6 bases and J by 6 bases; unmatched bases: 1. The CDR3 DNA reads TGTGCCAGCAGGGGACTAGCGGGAGTCAATGAGCAGTTCTTC. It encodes CASRGLAGVNEQFF.

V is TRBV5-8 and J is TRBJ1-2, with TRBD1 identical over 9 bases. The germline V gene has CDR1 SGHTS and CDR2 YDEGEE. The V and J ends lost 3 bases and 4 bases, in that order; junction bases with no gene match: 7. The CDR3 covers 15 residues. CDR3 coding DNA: TGTGCCAGCAGCTGGGGCCGACAGGGGGTCTATGGCTACACCTTC. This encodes CASSWGRQGVYGYTF.

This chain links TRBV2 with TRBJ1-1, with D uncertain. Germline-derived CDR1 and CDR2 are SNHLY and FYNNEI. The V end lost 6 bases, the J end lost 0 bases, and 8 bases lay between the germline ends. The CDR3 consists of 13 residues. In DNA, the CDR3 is TGTGCCAGCAGGAATGACCTGAACACTGAAGCTTTCTTT. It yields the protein CASRNDLNTEAFF.

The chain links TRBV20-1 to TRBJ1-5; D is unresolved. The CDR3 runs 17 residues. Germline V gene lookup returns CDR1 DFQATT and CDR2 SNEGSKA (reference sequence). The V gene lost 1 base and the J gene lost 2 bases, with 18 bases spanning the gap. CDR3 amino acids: CSARAAGGPVGNQPQHF. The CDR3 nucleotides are TGCAGTGCTAGAGCAGCAGGCGGCCCTGTCGGCAATCAGCCCCAGCATTTT.

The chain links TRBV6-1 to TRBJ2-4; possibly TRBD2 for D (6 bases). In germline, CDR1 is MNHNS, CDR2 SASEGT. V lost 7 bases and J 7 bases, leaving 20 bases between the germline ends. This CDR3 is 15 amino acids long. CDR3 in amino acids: CASNLGLPSPNIQYF. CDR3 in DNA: TGTGCCAGCAATCTGGGACTTCCTTCTCCCAACATTCAGTACTTC.

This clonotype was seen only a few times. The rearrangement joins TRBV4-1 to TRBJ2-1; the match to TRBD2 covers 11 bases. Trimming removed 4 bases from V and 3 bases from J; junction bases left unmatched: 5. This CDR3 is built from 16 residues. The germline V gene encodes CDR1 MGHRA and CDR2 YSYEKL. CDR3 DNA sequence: TGCGCCAGCAGCCGAGCTACTAGCGGGGGCTACAATGAGCAGTTCTTC. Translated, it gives CASSRATSGGYNEQFF.

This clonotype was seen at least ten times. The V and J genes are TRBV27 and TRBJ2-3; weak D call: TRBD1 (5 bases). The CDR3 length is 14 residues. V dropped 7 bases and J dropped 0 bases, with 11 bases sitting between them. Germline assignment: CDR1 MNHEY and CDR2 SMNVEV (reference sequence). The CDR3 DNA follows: TGTGCCAGCACCCGTTGGGGCAGCACAGATACGCAGTATTTT. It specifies CASTRWGSTDTQYF.

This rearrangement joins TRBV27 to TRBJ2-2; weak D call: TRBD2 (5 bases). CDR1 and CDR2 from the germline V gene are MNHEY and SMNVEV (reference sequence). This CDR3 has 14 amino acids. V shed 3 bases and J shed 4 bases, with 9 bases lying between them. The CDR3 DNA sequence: TGTGCCAGCAGTTTTAGAGGGCCCACCGGGGAGCTGTTTTTT. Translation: CASSFRGPTGELFF.

CDR3 protein: CASSLGGRGGIQYF. The CDR3 bases are TGTGCCAGCAGCTTAGGGGGACGAGGGGGCATTCAGTACTTC. This sequence joins TRBV7-6 and TRBJ2-4, with D possibly matching TRBD1 (6 bases). The CDR3 length is 14 residues. In germline, CDR1 is SGHVS, CDR2 FNYEAQ. Trimming left V 1 base short and J 9 bases short, with 13 bases between.

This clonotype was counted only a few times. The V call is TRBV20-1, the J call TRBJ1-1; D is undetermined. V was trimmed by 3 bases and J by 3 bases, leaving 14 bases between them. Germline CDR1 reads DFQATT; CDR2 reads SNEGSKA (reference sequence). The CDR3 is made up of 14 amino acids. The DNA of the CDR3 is TGCAGTGCTAGCTTACGCAGCGAGGACACTGAAGCTTTCTTT. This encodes CSASLRSEDTEAFF.

The CDR3 sequence: CATSRRSVINEQFF. In nucleotides, the CDR3 is TGTGCCACCAGCAGACGTAGCGTGATCAATGAGCAGTTCTTC. The V and J genes are TRBV15 and TRBJ2-1, with a possible D match to TRBD2 (5 bases). This CDR3 contains 14 residues. Germline V gives CDR1 LNHNV, CDR2 YYDKDF (reference sequence). Trimming stripped 2 bases from V and 6 bases from J, with 11 bases between.

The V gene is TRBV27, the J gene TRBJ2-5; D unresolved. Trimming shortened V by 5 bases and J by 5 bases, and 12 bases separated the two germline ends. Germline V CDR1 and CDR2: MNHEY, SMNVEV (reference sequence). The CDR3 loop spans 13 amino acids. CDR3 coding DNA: TGTGCCAGCAGTCCCCTTAATCGGGAGACCCAGTACTTC. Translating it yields CASSPLNRETQYF.

CDR3 region: CASSPKPGYEQYF. DNA for the CDR3: TGTGCCAGCAGTCCGAAGCCCGGCTACGAGCAGTACTTC. The chain has TRBV27 and TRBJ2-7; D not certain. V was clipped by 5 bases and J by 3 bases, with 11 bases between them. This CDR3 is 13 amino acids long. CDR1 is MNHEY, CDR2 SMNVEV, per germline (reference sequence).

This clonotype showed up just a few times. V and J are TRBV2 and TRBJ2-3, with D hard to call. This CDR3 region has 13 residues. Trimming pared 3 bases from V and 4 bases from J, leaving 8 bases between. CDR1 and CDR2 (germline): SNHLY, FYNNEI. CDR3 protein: CASSEDASDTQYF. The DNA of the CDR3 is TGTGCCAGCAGTGAGGATGCCTCAGATACGCAGTATTTT.

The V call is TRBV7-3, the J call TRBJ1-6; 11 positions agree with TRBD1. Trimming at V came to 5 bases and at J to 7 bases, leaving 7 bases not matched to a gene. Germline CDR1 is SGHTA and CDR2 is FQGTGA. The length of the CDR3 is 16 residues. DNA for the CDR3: TGTGCCAGCAGCCAAGGACAGGGGGCGAGAAATTCACCCCTCCACTTT. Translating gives CASSQGQGARNSPLHF.

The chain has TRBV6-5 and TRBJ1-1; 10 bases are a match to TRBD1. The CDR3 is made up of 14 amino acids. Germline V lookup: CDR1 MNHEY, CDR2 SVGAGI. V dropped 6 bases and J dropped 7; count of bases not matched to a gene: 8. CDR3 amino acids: CASRPGTGVGEAFF. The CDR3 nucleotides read TGTGCCAGCAGGCCCGGGACAGGGGTCGGTGAAGCTTTCTTT.

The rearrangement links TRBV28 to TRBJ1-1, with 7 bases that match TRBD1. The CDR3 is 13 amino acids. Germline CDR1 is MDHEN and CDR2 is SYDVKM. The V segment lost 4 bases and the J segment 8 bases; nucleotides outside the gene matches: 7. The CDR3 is CASSSDRAPEAFF. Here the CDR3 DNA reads TGTGCCAGCAGTTCCGACAGGGCCCCCGAAGCTTTCTTT.

CDR3 loop: CASSYEGRTDTQYF. The CDR3 coding sequence is TGTGCCAGCAGTTATGAGGGCCGGACAGATACGCAGTATTTT. J is TRBJ2-3 and V is TRBV6-5, with D maybe TRBD2 (5 bases). The CDR3 loop spans 14 amino acids. Germline V CDR1 and CDR2: MNHEY, SVGAGI. The V and J ends lost 3 bases and 3 bases respectively, with 10 bases between them.

This chain's CDR3 is CASSPYEGLDTQYF. CDR3 coding DNA: TGTGCCAGCAGCCCCTACGAGGGGCTAGATACGCAGTATTTT. The rearrangement links TRBV28 to TRBJ2-3; D may correspond to TRBD1 or TRBD2 (5 bases each). Germline CDR1 and CDR2: MDHEN and SYDVKM. The CDR3 contains 14 residues. Trimming left V 6 bases short and J 5 bases short, with 15 bases between.

The CDR3 DNA reads TGTGCCGCGGCGGGAGGCCCTAATGTCCGCTCCTACAATGAGCAGTTCTTC. This gives the protein CAAAGGPNVRSYNEQFF. V gene TRBV6-1 combines with J gene TRBJ2-1; 8 nucleotides match TRBD2. V lost 11 bases to trimming and J lost 0 bases; unmatched junction nucleotides: 15. CDR1 MNHNS and CDR2 SASEGT come from the germline V gene. This CDR3 region has 17 residues.

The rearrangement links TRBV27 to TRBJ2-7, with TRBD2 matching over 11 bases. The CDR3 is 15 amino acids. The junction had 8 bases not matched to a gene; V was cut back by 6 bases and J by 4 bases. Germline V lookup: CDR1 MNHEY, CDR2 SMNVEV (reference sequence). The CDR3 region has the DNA TGTGCCAGCAGAAGCCCGGGACTAGCGGATTACGAGCAGTACTTC. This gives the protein CASRSPGLADYEQYF.

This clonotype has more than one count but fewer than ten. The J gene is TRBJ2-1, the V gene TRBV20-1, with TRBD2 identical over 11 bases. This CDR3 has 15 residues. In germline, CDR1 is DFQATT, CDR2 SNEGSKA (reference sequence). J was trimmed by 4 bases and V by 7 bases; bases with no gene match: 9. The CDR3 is CSVRLAGQLYNEQFF. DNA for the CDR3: TGCAGTGTAAGACTAGCGGGACAACTTTACAATGAGCAGTTCTTC.

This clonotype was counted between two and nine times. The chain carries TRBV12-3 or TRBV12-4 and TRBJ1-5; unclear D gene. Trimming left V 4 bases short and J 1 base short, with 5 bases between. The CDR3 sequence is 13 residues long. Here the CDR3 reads CASSSSSNQPQHF. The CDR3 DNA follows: TGTGCCAGCAGTTCCAGCAGCAATCAGCCCCAGCATTTT.

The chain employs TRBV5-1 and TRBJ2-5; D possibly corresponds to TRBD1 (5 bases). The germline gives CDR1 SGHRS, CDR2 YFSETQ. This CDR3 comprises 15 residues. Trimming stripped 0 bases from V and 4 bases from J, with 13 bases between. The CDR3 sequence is CASSLEGPKLETQYF. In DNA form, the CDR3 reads TGCGCCAGCAGCTTGGAGGGGCCCAAGTTAGAGACCCAGTACTTC.

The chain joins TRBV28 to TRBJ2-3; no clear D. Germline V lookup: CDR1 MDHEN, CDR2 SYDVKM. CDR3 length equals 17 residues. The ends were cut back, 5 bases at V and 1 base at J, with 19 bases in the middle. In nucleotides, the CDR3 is TGTGCCAGCAGTCCCCTGCCCTCTAATCAAGGCACAGATACGCAGTATTTT. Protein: CASSPLPSNQGTDTQYF.

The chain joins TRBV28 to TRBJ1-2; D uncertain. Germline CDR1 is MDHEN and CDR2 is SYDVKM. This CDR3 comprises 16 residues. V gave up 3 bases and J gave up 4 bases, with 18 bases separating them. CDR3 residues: CASSFPSPGPRYGYTF. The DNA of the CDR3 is TGTGCCAGCAGTTTCCCCTCGCCCGGGCCCCGCTATGGCTACACCTTC.